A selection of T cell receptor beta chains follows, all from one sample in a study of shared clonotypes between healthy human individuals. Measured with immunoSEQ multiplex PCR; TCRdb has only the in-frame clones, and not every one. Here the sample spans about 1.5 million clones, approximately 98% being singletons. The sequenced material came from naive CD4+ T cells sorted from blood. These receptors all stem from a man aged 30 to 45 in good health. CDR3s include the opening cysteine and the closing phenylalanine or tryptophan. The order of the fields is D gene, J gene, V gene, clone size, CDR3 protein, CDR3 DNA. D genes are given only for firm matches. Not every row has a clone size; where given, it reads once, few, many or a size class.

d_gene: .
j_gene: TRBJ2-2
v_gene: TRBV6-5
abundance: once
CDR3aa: CASSPRQPDTGELFF
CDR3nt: TGTGCCAGCAGCCCGAGACAACCTGACACCGGGGAGCTGTTTTTT

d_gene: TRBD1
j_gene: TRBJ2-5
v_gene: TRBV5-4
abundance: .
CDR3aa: CASSSTGEETQYF
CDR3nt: TGTGCCAGCAGCTCGACAGGGGAAGAGACCCAGTACTTC

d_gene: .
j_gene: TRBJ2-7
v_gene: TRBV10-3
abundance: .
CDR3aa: CAISETASRWTYEQYF
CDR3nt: TGTGCCATCAGTGAGACGGCGTCACGGTGGACCTACGAGCAGTACTTC

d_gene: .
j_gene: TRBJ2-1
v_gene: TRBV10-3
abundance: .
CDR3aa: CAIRGRPGNNEQFF
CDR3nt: TGTGCCATCAGAGGGAGGCCAGGGAACAATGAGCAGTTCTTC

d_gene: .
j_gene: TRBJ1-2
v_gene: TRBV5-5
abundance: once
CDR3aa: CASSLSLDGGYTF
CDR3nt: TGTGCCAGCAGCTTGTCCTTGGATGGTGGCTACACCTTC

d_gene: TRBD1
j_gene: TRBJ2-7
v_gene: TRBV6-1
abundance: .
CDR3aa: CASIRTGLYEQYF
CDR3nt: TGTGCCAGCATCCGGACAGGGCTTTACGAGCAGTACTTC

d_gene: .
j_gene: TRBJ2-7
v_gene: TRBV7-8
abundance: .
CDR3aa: CASSLVEAASYEQYF
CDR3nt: TGTGCCAGCAGCTTAGTAGAGGCTGCCTCCTACGAGCAGTACTTC

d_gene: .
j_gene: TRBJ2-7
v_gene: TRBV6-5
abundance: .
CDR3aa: CASSYFPGDPYEQYF
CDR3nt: TGTGCCAGCAGTTACTTTCCAGGGGATCCCTACGAGCAGTACTTC

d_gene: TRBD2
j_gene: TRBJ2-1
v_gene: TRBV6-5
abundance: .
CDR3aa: CASSPGLAGGNEQFF
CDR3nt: TGTGCCAGCTCCCCCGGACTAGCGGGAGGCAATGAGCAGTTCTTC

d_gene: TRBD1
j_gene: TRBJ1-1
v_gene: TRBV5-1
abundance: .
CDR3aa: CASSLVWTGGGETEAFF
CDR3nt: TGCGCCAGCAGCTTGGTCTGGACAGGGGGCGGAGAAACTGAAGCTTTCTTT

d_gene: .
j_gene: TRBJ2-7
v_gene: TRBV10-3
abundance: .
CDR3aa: CAISGGRGTYEQYF
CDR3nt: TGTGCCATCAGTGGGGGAAGGGGCACCTACGAGCAGTACTTC

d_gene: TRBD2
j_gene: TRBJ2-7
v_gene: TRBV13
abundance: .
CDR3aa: CASSLGLAGSYEQYF
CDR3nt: TGTGCCAGCAGCTTAGGACTAGCGGGATCCTACGAGCAGTACTTC

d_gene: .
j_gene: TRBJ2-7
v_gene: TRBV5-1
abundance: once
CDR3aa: CASSLVRTGPPYEQYF
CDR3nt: TGCGCCAGCAGCTTGGTCCGTACAGGCCCCCCCTACGAGCAGTACTTC

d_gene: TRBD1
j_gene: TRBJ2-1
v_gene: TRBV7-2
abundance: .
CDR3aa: CASHPGVGTGYNEQFF
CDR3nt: TGTGCCAGCCATCCAGGGGTTGGGACAGGGTACAATGAGCAGTTCTTC

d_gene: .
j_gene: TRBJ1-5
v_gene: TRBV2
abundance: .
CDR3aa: CASSLTHSRRFNQPQHF
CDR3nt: TGTGCCAGCAGTCTAACCCACAGCAGGAGGTTCAATCAGCCCCAGCATTTT

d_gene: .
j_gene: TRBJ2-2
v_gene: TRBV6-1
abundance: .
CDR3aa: CASSEGWGVPTKNTGELFF
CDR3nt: TGTGCCAGCAGTGAAGGTTGGGGGGTTCCAACCAAGAACACCGGGGAGCTGTTTTTT

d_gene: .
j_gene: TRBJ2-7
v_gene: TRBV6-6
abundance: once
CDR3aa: CASSTDRLTYEQYF
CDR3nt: TGTGCCAGCAGCACCGACAGGTTGACCTACGAGCAGTACTTC

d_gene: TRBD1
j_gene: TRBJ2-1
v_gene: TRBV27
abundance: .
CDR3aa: CASSNRGQGAKNEQFF
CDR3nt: TGTGCCAGCAGCAACCGCGGACAGGGGGCGAAAAATGAGCAGTTCTTC

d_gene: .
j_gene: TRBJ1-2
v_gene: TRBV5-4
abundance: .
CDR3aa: CASSPGPGVNYGYTF
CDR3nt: TGTGCCAGCAGCCCCGGGCCAGGGGTTAACTATGGCTACACCTTC

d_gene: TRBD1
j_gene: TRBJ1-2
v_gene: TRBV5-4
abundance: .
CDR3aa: CASSFPGQGGYTF
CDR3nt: TGTGCCAGCAGCTTTCCGGGACAGGGTGGCTACACCTTC

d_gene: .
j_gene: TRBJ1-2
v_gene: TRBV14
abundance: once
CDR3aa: CASSQVGRGGGYTF
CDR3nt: TGTGCCAGCAGCCAAGTAGGCAGGGGAGGTGGCTACACCTTC

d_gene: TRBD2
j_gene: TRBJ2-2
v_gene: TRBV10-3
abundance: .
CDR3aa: CAISEYRAGEPANTGELFF
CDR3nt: TGTGCCATCAGTGAGTATCGAGCGGGAGAGCCCGCGAACACCGGGGAGCTGTTTTTT

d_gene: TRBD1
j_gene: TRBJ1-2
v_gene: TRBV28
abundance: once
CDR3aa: CASRSTGLYGYTF
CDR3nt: TGTGCCAGCAGGTCGACAGGGCTCTATGGCTACACCTTC

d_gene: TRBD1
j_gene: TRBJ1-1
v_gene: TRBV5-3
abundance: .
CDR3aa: CARSLGTGHTEAFF
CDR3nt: TGTGCCAGAAGCTTAGGGACAGGACACACTGAAGCTTTCTTT

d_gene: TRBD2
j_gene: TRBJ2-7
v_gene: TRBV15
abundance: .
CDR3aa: CATSRGSATGTSGYEQYF
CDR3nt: TGTGCCACCAGCAGAGGGTCCGCTACCGGGACTAGCGGGTACGAGCAGTACTTC

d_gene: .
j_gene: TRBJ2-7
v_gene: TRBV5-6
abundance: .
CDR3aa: CASSLHGAQYF
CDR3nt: TGTGCCAGCAGCTTACATGGGGCTCAGTACTTC

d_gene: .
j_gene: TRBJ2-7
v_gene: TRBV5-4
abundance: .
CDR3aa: CASSGEASAYEQYF
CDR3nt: TGTGCCAGCAGCGGGGAGGCTAGTGCCTACGAGCAGTACTTC

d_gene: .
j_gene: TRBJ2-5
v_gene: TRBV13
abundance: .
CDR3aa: CASSKLTAIEETQYF
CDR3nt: TGTGCCAGCAGCAAGCTGACAGCCATAGAGGAGACCCAGTACTTC

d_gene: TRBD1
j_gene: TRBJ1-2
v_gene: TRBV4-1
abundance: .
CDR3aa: CASSQDFPNRGKKINYGYTF
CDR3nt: TGCGCCAGCAGCCAAGATTTCCCAAACAGGGGAAAAAAGATTAACTATGGCTACACCTTC

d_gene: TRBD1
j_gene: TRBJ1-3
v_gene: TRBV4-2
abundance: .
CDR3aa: CASSLGQGGGNTIYF
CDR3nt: TGTGCCAGCAGCCTGGGACAGGGGGGAGGAAACACCATATATTTT

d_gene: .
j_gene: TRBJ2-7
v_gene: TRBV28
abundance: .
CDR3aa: CASSPSHPDNTYEQYF
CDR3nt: TGTGCCAGCAGTCCCTCCCATCCAGATAATACCTACGAGCAGTACTTC

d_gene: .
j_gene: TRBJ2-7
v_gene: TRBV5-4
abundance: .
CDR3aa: CASSLVGGLSYEQYF
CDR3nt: TGTGCCAGCAGCTTGGTCGGCGGGCTTTCCTACGAGCAGTACTTC

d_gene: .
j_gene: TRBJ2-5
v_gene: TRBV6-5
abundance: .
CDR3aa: CASSYSRGTQYF
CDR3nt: TGTGCCAGCAGTTACTCGAGAGGGACCCAGTACTTC

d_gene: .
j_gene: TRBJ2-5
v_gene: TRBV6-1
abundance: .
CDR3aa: CASSVGIGYQETQYF
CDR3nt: TGTGCCAGCAGTGTGGGGATTGGGTACCAAGAGACCCAGTACTTC

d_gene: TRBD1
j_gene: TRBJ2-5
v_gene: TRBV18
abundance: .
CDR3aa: CASSLGQDQETQYF
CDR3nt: TGTGCCAGCTCACTCGGACAGGACCAAGAGACCCAGTACTTC

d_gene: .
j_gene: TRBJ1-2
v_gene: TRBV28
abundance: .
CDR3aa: CASSSPVELWGYTF
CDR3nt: TGTGCCAGCAGCTCCCCGGTTGAACTATGGGGCTACACCTTC

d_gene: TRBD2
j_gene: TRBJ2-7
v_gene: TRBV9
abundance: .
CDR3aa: CASSATSLASYEQYF
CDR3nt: TGTGCCAGCAGCGCGACTAGCCTAGCCTCCTACGAGCAGTACTTC

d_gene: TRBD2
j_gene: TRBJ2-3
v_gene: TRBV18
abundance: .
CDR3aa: CASSQREGRDTQYF
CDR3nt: TGTGCCAGCTCCCAGCGGGAGGGCCGGGATACGCAGTATTTT

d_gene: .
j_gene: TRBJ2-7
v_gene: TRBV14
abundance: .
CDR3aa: CASSQAVGRVYEQYF
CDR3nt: TGTGCCAGCAGCCAAGCTGTCGGTAGGGTCTACGAGCAGTACTTC

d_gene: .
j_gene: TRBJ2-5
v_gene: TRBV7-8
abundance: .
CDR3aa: CASSSAGSRETQYF
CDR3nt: TGTGCCAGCAGCTCCGCAGGGTCCCGGGAGACCCAGTACTTC

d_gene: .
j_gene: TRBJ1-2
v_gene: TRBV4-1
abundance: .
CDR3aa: CASSPGRVRGYTF
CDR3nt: TGCGCCAGCAGTCCTGGACGGGTACGTGGCTACACCTTC

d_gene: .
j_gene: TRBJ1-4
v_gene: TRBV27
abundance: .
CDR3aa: CASSFIGEKLFF
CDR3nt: TGTGCCAGCAGTTTTATCGGGGAAAAACTGTTTTTT

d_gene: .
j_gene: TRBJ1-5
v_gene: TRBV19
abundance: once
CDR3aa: CASSKMGEGGQPQHF
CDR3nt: TGTGCCAGTAGTAAGATGGGCGAGGGTGGTCAGCCCCAGCATTTT

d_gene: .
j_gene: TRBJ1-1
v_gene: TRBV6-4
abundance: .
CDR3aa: CASSPRIDVMNTEAFF
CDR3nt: TGTGCCAGCAGTCCCAGGATTGACGTTATGAACACTGAAGCTTTCTTT

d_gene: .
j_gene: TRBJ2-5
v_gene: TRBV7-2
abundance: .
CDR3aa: CASSLYRFQETQYF
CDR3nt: TGTGCCAGCAGCTTATACAGATTCCAAGAGACCCAGTACTTC

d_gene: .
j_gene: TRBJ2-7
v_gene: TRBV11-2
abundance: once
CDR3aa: CASSLDAGDYEQYF
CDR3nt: TGTGCCAGCAGCTTAGATGCAGGGGACTACGAGCAGTACTTC

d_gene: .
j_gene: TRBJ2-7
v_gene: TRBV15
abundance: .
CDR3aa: CATSREWKLEQYF
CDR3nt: TGTGCCACCAGCAGAGAATGGAAACTTGAGCAGTACTTC

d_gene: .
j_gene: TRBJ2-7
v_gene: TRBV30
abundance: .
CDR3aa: CAWSVHGASYEQYF
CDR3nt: TGTGCCTGGAGTGTACACGGGGCCTCCTACGAGCAGTACTTC

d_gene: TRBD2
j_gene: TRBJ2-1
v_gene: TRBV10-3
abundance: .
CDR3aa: CAISGTSGRSSSYNEQFF
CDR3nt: TGTGCCATCAGTGGGACTAGCGGGAGGTCCAGCTCCTACAATGAGCAGTTCTTC

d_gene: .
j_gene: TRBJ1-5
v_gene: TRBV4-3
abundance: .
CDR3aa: CASSQESGLGKPQHF
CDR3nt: TGCGCCAGCAGCCAGGAGAGCGGTTTGGGAAAGCCCCAGCATTTT

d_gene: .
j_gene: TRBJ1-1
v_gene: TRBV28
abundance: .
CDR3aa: CASSLEGGTTFF
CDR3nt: TGTGCCAGCAGTTTAGAGGGGGGTACAACTTTCTTT

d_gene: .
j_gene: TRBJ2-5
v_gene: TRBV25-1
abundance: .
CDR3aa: CASSDWTGETQYF
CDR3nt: TGTGCCAGCAGTGACTGGACTGGGGAGACCCAGTACTTC

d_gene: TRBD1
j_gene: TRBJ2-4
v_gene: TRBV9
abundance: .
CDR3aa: CASSVGGTGFNIQYF
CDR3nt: TGTGCCAGCAGCGTAGGAGGGACAGGGTTTAACATTCAGTACTTC

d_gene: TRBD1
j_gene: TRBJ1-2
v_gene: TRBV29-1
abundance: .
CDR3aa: CSVTGAYGYTF
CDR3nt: TGCAGCGTTACAGGGGCCTATGGCTACACCTTC

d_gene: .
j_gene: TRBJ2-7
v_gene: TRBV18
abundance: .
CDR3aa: CASSPGKSYEQYF
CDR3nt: TGTGCCAGCTCACCAGGGAAAAGCTACGAGCAGTACTTC

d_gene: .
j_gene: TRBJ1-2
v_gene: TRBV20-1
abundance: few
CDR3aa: CSAIQGYGYTF
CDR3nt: TGCAGTGCTATACAGGGCTATGGCTACACCTTC